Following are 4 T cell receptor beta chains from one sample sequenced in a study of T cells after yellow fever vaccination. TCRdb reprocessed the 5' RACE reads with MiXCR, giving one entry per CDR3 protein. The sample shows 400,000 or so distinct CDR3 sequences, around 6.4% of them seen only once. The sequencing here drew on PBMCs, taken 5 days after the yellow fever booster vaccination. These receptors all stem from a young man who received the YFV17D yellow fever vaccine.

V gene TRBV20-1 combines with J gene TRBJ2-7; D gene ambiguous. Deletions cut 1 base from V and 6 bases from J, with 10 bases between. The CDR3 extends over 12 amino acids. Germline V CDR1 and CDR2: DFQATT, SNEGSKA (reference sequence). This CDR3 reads CSARGLGPEQYF. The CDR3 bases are TGCAGTGCTAGAGGTCTGGGCCCCGAGCAGTACTTC.

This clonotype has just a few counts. The CDR3 protein is CASSVGPREGGYEQYF. CDR3 DNA: TGTGCCAGCAGCGTAGGGCCCCGGGAGGGAGGGTACGAGCAGTACTTC. This chain connects TRBV11-2 to TRBJ2-7; 8 bases are shared with TRBD2. This CDR3 is 16 amino acids long. Germline CDR1 SGHAT, CDR2 FQNNGV. The junction had 13 bases not matched to a gene; V was cut back by 5 bases and J by 4 bases.

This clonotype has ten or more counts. CDR3 region: CASSHGAGAYEQYF. In nucleotides, the CDR3 is TGCGCCAGCAGCCACGGGGCAGGGGCCTACGAGCAGTACTTC. The chain links TRBV5-1 to TRBJ2-7; possible D gene TRBD1, 6 bases. CDR1 is SGHRS, CDR2 YFSETQ, per germline. The CDR3 length is 14 residues. V was pared by 4 bases and J by 2 bases, with 13 bases between.

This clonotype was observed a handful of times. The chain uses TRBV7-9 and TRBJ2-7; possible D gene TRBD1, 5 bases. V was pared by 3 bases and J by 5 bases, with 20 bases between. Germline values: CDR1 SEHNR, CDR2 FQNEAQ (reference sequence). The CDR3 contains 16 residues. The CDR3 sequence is CASSFSTGQGINEQYF. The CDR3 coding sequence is TGTGCCAGCAGCTTTTCAACTGGGCAGGGTATCAACGAGCAGTACTTC.